This is a list of T cell receptor beta chains from one sample in a study of T cell responses to AZD1222 COVID-19 vaccine. Some clones are missing from TCRdb's copy, which holds only in-frame ones; the method was immunoSEQ multiplex PCR. The table shows under 150,000 clones, with approximately 85% occurring only once. The material was peripheral blood, obtained on day 0 of MenACWY control vaccination. The receptors here all came from an adult in good health. Both conserved end residues are part of each CDR3. The D gene is left open where the match is weak. Clone size is not always given. Where it is, it says once, few, many or a class for expanded clones.

size: .; D: .; V: TRBV6-2/TRBV6-3; CDR3: CASSDPEGGRYGYTF
size: once; D: TRBD1; V: TRBV4-1; CDR3: CASSQGFRGRIRHGYTF
size: .; D: .; V: TRBV4-1; CDR3: CASSPSGVQGLTEAFF
size: once; D: .; V: TRBV4-3; CDR3: CASSQEGAGSYNEQFF
size: .; D: TRBD2; V: TRBV6-5; CDR3: CASTISGGRSYEQYF
size: .; D: TRBD2; V: TRBV5-4; CDR3: CASSWGGSSGARPGELFF
size: .; D: .; V: TRBV9; CDR3: CASSVAVGTTYNEQFF
size: .; D: TRBD1; V: TRBV29-1; CDR3: CSVKKDRESTEAFF
size: .; D: TRBD2; V: TRBV9; CDR3: CASSLRTSGYNEQFF
size: .; D: .; V: TRBV6-2/TRBV6-3; CDR3: CASSAGTTNQPQHF
size: .; D: TRBD2; V: TRBV5-1; CDR3: CASSLAGTSGREQFF
size: .; D: .; V: TRBV27; CDR3: CASSLSGTGANYGYTF
size: .; D: .; V: TRBV19; CDR3: CASTGRAGERRSNQPQHF
size: .; D: .; V: TRBV5-1; CDR3: CASSPGAGSSNTIYF
size: .; D: TRBD2; V: TRBV5-4; CDR3: CASSLGIGLAGGDTQYF
size: few; D: .; V: TRBV28; CDR3: CASIKNNRGGYTF
size: .; D: TRBD1; V: TRBV2; CDR3: CASKRDSSYNEQFF
size: .; D: .; V: TRBV6-5; CDR3: CASSYLGGRYSPLHF
size: .; D: .; V: TRBV7-9; CDR3: CASSLDAEKLFF
size: .; D: .; V: TRBV7-3; CDR3: CASSSRARGGRNTEAFF
size: .; D: .; V: TRBV9; CDR3: CASSPQDNEAFF
size: .; D: .; V: TRBV11-2; CDR3: CASSLLSQETQYF
size: .; D: .; V: TRBV27; CDR3: CASKRQSEAFF
size: once; D: .; V: TRBV24-1; CDR3: CATSDPSRSGDYGYTF
size: .; D: .; V: TRBV30; CDR3: CAWSVKGNQPQHF
size: .; D: TRBD2; V: TRBV3-1/TRBV3-2; CDR3: CASSQDTTSGNTQYF
size: .; D: TRBD2; V: TRBV28; CDR3: CASSRLTGTSGISTDTQYF
size: .; D: TRBD1; V: TRBV6-6; CDR3: CASSRDSQAYEQYF
size: .; D: TRBD1; V: TRBV2; CDR3: CASSATGGSGEKLFF
size: .; D: .; V: TRBV7-9; CDR3: CASTDLRGYTF
size: .; D: TRBD2; V: TRBV10-2; CDR3: CASSDGTTHETQYF
size: .; D: TRBD1; V: TRBV3-1/TRBV3-2; CDR3: CASSQVGGQGYSPLHF
size: once; D: .; V: TRBV7-6; CDR3: CASSSAEDGKETQYF
size: .; D: .; V: TRBV6-6; CDR3: CASGETGNYGYTF
size: .; D: TRBD1; V: TRBV6-2/TRBV6-3; CDR3: CASSWPPGQGNQPQHF
size: .; D: .; V: TRBV7-2; CDR3: CASSRTGGGYGYTF
size: few; D: .; V: TRBV30; CDR3: CAYRQGGYTGELFF
size: few; D: .; V: TRBV4-1; CDR3: CASSQILRTRIQETQYF
size: .; D: .; V: TRBV7-2; CDR3: CASSLALGTQYF
size: .; D: .; V: TRBV19; CDR3: CASRIREDGYTF
size: .; D: .; V: TRBV28; CDR3: CASSPPGASLETQYF
size: once; D: TRBD1; V: TRBV6-2/TRBV6-3; CDR3: CASSPSTGGSNQPQHF
size: .; D: .; V: TRBV5-1; CDR3: CASSSLGQGDNSPLHF
size: .; D: .; V: TRBV6-2/TRBV6-3; CDR3: CASSYGGQYSSSYNSPLHF
size: .; D: .; V: TRBV24-1; CDR3: CATSDPSLDTQYF
size: .; D: .; V: TRBV5-4; CDR3: CASSLRANPYGYTF